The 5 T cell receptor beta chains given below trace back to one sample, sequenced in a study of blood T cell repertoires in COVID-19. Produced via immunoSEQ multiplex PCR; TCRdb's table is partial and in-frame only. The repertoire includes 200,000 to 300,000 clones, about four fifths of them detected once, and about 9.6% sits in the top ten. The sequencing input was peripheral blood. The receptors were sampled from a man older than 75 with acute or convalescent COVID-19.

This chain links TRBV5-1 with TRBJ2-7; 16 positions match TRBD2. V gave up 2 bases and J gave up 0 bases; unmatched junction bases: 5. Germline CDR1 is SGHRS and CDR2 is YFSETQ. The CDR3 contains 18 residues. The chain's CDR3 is CASSFQGLAGGRSYEQYF. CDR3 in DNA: TGCGCCAGCAGCTTCCAGGGACTAGCGGGGGGGCGCTCCTACGAGCAGTACTTC.

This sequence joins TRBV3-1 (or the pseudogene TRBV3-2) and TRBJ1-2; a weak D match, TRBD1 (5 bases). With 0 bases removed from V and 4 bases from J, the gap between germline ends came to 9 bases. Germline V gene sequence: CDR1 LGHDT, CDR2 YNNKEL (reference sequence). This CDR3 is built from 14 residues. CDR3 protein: CASSQDPGFYGYTF. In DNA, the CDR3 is TGTGCCAGCAGCCAAGACCCAGGGTTCTATGGCTACACCTTC.

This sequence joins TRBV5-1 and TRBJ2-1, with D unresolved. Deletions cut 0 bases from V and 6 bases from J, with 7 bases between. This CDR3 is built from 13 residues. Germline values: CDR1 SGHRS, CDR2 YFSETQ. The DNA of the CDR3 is TGCGCCAGCAGCTTGGTAATGGCCAATGAGCAGTTCTTC. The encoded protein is CASSLVMANEQFF.

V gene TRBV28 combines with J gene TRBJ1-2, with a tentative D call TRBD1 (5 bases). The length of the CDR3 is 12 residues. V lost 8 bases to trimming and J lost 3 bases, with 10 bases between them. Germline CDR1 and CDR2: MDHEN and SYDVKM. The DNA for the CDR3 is TGTGCCAGCGGCCAGGGTGACTATGGCTACACCTTC. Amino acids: CASGQGDYGYTF.

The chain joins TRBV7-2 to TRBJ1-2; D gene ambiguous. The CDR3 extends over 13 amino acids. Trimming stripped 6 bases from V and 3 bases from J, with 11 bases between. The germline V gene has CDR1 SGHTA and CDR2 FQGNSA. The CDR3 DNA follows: TGTGCCAGCAGAGGGAGTTTTGACTATGGCTACACCTTC. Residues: CASRGSFDYGYTF.